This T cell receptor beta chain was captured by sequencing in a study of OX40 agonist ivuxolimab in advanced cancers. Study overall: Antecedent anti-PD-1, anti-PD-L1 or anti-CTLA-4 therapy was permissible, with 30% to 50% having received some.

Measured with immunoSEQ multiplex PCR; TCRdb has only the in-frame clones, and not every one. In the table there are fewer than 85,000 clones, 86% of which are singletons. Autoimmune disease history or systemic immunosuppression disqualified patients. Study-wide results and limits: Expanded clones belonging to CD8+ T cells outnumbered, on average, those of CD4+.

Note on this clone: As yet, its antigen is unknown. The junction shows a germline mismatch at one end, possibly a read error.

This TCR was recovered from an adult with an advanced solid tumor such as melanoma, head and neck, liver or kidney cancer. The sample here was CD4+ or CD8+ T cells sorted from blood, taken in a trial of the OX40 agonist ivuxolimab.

The CDR3 spells CASSLGMNTEAFF. The CDR3, as DNA: TGTGCCAGCAGTTTAGGGATGAACACTGAAGCTTTCTTT. The chain links TRBV11-3 to TRBJ1-1; D gene uncertain. Germline values: CDR1 SGHNT, CDR2 YENEEA. The CDR3 has 13 residues.